This T cell receptor beta chain was profiled in a study of PD-1 blockade in mismatch repair-deficient tumors (dated by TCRdb to 2015 to 2018). Study-wide context: Between late 2013 and 2016, the trial enrolled about 78 consecutive patients with approximately 12 types of mismatch repair-deficient cancer, all of whom had received prior treatment and were progressing. Tumor-associated T cell clones were tracked in the peripheral blood of patients responding to PD-1 blockade by deep sequencing of TCR CDR3 regions. Overall results and qualifications from the work: Rapid expansion after pembrolizumab followed by contraction, generally before radiologic responses, was shown by tumor-resident clones, which were often undetectable in blood before treatment.

Concerning this clone itself: Its antigen is not yet known. Within one base of it there is no much larger clone, and no base qualities were kept.

Mismatch repair deficiency was established in every enrolled patient by polymerase chain reaction or immunohistochemistry. A few patients who responded to pembrolizumab therapy underwent TCR sequencing. The phase II trial prospectively tested pembrolizumab PD-1 blockade in advanced mismatch repair-deficient cancers regardless of tissue of origin. Peripheral blood T cell samples were serially collected before and at multiple times after PD-1 blockade was started. Blood sampling times were reported as weeks after the first pembrolizumab dose. CDR1 and CDR2 were assigned from the germline V gene (reference sequence) as SGHAT and FQDESV. Trimming takes 3 bases off V and 0 bases off J; junction bases not matched to a gene: 12. From the cysteine up to the phenylalanine, the CDR3 has a length of 19 residues. Of all the DNA, just the CDR3 is kept, 57 bases in frame from base 1. The library was built by means of the immunoSEQ multiplex PCR assay. What TCRdb holds here is the immuneACCESS table cut down to in-frame rearrangements. Part of the clones is not present; checked against another copy, under half of the missing clones reflect an unresolved V gene, and the others are unexplained. The sample profile shows approximately 100,000 clones; approximately 83% of them were found once. 6.3% of the sample rests with the top ten.

This receptor was identified in an adult with mismatch repair-deficient cancer. This chain joins TRBV11-1 to TRBJ2-1, and 9 junctional nucleotides match TRBD1. This specimen consisted of peripheral blood, obtained approximately 35 weeks after starting pembrolizumab. The DNA reads TGTGCCAGCAGCTTGTGGGGTGACAGGGGGACAAGCTCCTACAATGAGCAGTTCTTC. Its protein product is CASSLWGDRGTSSYNEQFF.